This T cell receptor (beta chain) came from a study of regulatory T cells in long-lasting Graves disease. General observations from the study: Persistent patients had a count of shared public clonotypes (2,741) that exceeded that of new patients (around 970).

On this clonotype itself: Antigen unknown.

V lost 3 bases to trimming and J lost 6 bases, with 15 bases between them. CDR3 size: 16 residues. The germline V gene has CDR1 LNHDA and CDR2 SQIVND (reference sequence). Arm-PCR of CDR3 regions with iRepertoire HTBI primers generated TCR beta libraries. One entry per CDR3 protein, called by TCRdb with MiXCR from the multiplex PCR reads. The sample lists a few hundred thousand distinct CDR3 sequences; around 15% were seen once. The sample's time point: newly diagnosed GD, antithyroid drugs for less than 3 months. TCR sequences were obtained from RNA taken from PBMCs. These data were also filed under a second study, of T cells in Graves' hyperthyroidism and ophthalmopathy.

The clonotype originates from a man aged 40-49 years with Graves disease. The rearrangement joins TRBV19 to TRBJ1-6; TRBD1 is a possible D gene (6 bases). The sample in question was peripheral blood mononuclear cells (PBMCs), obtained at new diagnosis, from a patient treated with antithyroid drugs. The CDR3 here is CASSMQGSVSNSPLHF. CDR3 DNA: TGTGCCAGTAGTATGCAGGGGAGTGTGAGTAATTCACCCCTCCACTTT.